This T cell receptor beta chain came from a study of vaccination effects on CD4 cells after COVID-19. On this clone itself: What it binds is unknown.

Using immunoSEQ multiplex PCR, the repertoire was profiled, and TCRdb retains in-frame clones only, with some absent. The sample comprises approximately 37,000 clones, around 73% of which are singletons, and more than 7.5% rests with the top ten. There are 13 residues in the CDR3. The V end was cut by 0 bases, the J end by 2 bases, with 5 bases between. CDR1 and CDR2 (germline): SGHRS, YFSETQ. Subsequent to 10 days of culture, CD4+ T cells were isolated. BNT162b2 vaccine or mRNA-1273 vaccine was given to participants in two doses. The chain employs TRBV5-1 and TRBJ1-1, with D hard to call. The sample consisted of CD4+ T cells from PBMCs cultured without peptide, taken after COVID-19 vaccination. The source is a human donor who received a COVID-19 vaccine. CDR3 sequence: CASSLAPNTEAFF. The CDR3 DNA follows: TGCGCCAGCAGCTTGGCTCCAAACACTGAAGCTTTCTTT.